The text below deals with one T cell receptor (beta chain). The data derive from a study of technical replicates of blood from four donors. Data came from immunoSEQ multiplex PCR; TCRdb stores just in-frame clones and leaves some out. The sample carries roughly 71,000 clones, approximately 96% recorded once. V gave up 4 bases and J gave up 6 bases, with 16 bases separating them. Germline V gives CDR1 GTSNPN, CDR2 SVGIG (reference sequence). This CDR3 is 13 amino acids long. This sequence was found in a human donor in good health. The sequenced sample was T cells isolated from PBMCs. This sequence joins TRBV30 and TRBJ2-7; D might be TRBD2 (6 bases). Here the CDR3 reads CAWKGSGVGEQYF. CDR3 nucleotide sequence: TGTGCCTGGAAGGGTTCGGGAGTAGGCGAGCAGTACTTC. The whole variable domain, remainder taken from reference TRBV30 and TRBJ2-7, is SQTIHQWPATLVQPVGSPLSLECTVEGTSNPNLYWYRQAAGRGLQLLFYSVGIGQISSEVPQNLSASRPQDRQFILSSKKLLLSDSGFYLCAWKGSGVGEQYFGPGTRLTVT.